Sequencing of this T cell receptor beta chain was carried out in a study of CD4+ T cells in melanoma. Study findings and constraints: Reportedly, melanoma neoantigen-specific CD4+ T cells showed varied differentiation states. A reported correlation linked neoantigen-specific CD4+ T cells to CD8+, macrophage and B cell function.

This clone was seen a single time. The antigen remains undetermined. Using immunoSEQ multiplex PCR, the repertoire was profiled, and TCRdb retains in-frame clones only, with some absent. The sample lists about 140,000 clones, around 90% occurring once. The CDR3 is made up of 11 amino acids. V lost 10 bases, J lost 5 bases, and 11 bases lay in between. CDR1 is MNHEY, CDR2 SVGAGI, per germline. The chain is built from TRBV6-5 and TRBJ1-2; a possible D gene is TRBD1 (5 bases). The clonotype comes from a human donor with melanoma. The CDR3: CATGGGYGYTF. The CDR3 DNA follows: TGTGCCACGGGGGGGGGTTATGGCTACACCTTC.